This record covers a single TCR beta chain. This clonotype occurred a few times. Its antigen specificity is not known. One base away there is no much larger clone; base qualities are not given. The sample comes from a study of response to subunit inactivated influenza vaccine (dated by TCRdb to the late 2010s). For context, the study as a whole: The study used deep quantitative T cell receptor repertoire profiling to track responses to a trivalent subunit inactivated influenza vaccine.

What the research found in general, with its limitations: It was suggested by the authors that each seasonal influenza vaccination may recruit only a limited number of new T cells.

Library preparation used RT-PCR. Sequenced using an Illumina HiSeq 2500. In-frame beta chains were kept once TCRdb had trimmed the public reads at Q25 with fastp and called clones with MiXCR. One record per CDR3 amino acid sequence lists the most common genes and DNA. This sample holds about 620,000 distinct CDR3 sequences; around 11% were observed only once. The ten largest clones capture 10% of the sample. Counted from cysteine to phenylalanine, this CDR3 has 15 amino acids. This entry keeps only the CDR3 DNA: 45 bases, framed from base 1. Per the germline V gene (reference sequence), MNHEY is the CDR1 and SMNVEV is the CDR2. After removal of 6 bases from V and 6 bases from J, the junction retains 7 bases not matched to a gene.

The receptor comes from a man aged 45-65 years who received an inactivated influenza vaccine. Donor details come from another sample of the same person, matched by shared clones. Recombination linked TRBV27 to TRBJ2-1; TRBD2 agrees with 11 junctional bases. Sequencing was performed on PBMCs from blood, taken on the day of vaccination. CDR3 reads: CASSLAGGTFNEQFF. The DNA reads TGTGCCAGCAGCTTAGCGGGAGGGACATTCAATGAGCAGTTCTTC.